These 26 T cell receptor beta chains came from one sample sequenced in a study of blood T cell repertoires in COVID-19. TCRdb keeps only in-frame clones here, not all; method: immunoSEQ multiplex PCR. The top ten hold 4% of the sample, which has fewer than 250,000 clones, 80% to 90% seen once. Input material: peripheral blood. The receptor source for this set is a man aged 45-65 years with acute or convalescent COVID-19.

V gene TRBV5-1 combines with J gene TRBJ2-5, with D maybe TRBD2 (6 bases). From germline, CDR1 is SGHRS and CDR2 YFSETQ. The CDR3 totals 16 residues. V lost 0 bases and J 4 bases, leaving 16 bases between the germline ends. The CDR3 protein is CASSLARPGRGETQYF. CDR3 in DNA: TGCGCCAGCAGCTTGGCGCGCCCCGGGAGAGGAGAGACCCAGTACTTC.

This chain uses TRBV7-3 with TRBJ2-4; 9 bases map to TRBD1. The germline V gene encodes CDR1 SGHTA and CDR2 FQGTGA. V shed 5 bases, J shed 0 bases, and the junction held 5 bases outside the gene matches. This CDR3 has 16 amino acids. The CDR3 here is CASSPGQGKAKNIQYF. The CDR3 coding sequence is TGTGCCAGCAGCCCGGGACAGGGAAAAGCCAAAAACATTCAGTACTTC.

The chain combines TRBV5-1 with TRBJ2-1; 11 nucleotides line up with TRBD2. CDR1 and CDR2 from the germline V gene are SGHRS and YFSETQ. The CDR3 sequence is 17 residues long. The J segment lost 0 bases and the V segment lost 4 bases, leaving 6 bases of the junction unmatched. The CDR3 reads CASSGASGRSSYNEQFF. Here the CDR3 DNA reads TGCGCCAGCAGCGGGGCTAGCGGGAGGAGCTCCTACAATGAGCAGTTCTTC.

V is TRBV6-6 and J is TRBJ2-5; TRBD1 matches 8 bases. Germline trimming cut 2 bases from V and 4 bases from J; bases unmatched to any gene: 6. The CDR3 is made up of 15 amino acids. CDR1 is MNHNY and CDR2 is SVGAGI in the germline V gene (reference sequence). The CDR3 sequence is CASSYPAGGTETQYF. The CDR3 DNA is TGTGCCAGCAGTTACCCGGCAGGGGGCACAGAGACCCAGTACTTC.

The rearrangement links TRBV9 to TRBJ1-6; D may be TRBD1 (5 bases). V was trimmed by 3 bases and J by 6 bases, leaving 13 bases between them. The CDR3 sequence is 15 residues long. Germline CDR1 SGDLS, CDR2 YYNGEE. The CDR3 bases are TGTGCCAGCAGCGCAGGGTCCGGGGGTAATTCACCCCTCCACTTT. It translates to CASSAGSGGNSPLHF.

The rearrangement links TRBV5-4 to TRBJ1-6; D is possibly TRBD1 (5 bases). Germline CDR1 and CDR2: SGHNT and YYREEE (reference sequence). Trimming left V 0 bases short and J 4 bases short, with 14 bases between. The CDR3 is 17 amino acids. CDR3 coding DNA: TGTGCCAGCAGCTTGGTGCCAGGGACTAGTTATAATTCACCCCTCCACTTT. Its translation is CASSLVPGTSYNSPLHF.

This clone was counted a single time. V and J are TRBV7-3 and TRBJ2-5, with D possibly TRBD2 on 7 matching bases. Germline CDR1 reads SGHTA; CDR2 reads FQGTGA. The CDR3 is made up of 14 amino acids. Trimming removed 5 bases from V and 6 bases from J, with 16 bases in between. Here the CDR3 reads CASSPWGGAQTQYF. The CDR3 bases are TGTGCCAGCAGCCCATGGGGGGGCGCCCAGACCCAGTACTTC.

The gene calls are TRBV2 and TRBJ2-1, with 7 bases fitting TRBD2. The CDR3 contains 15 residues. Trimming removed 7 bases from V and 9 bases from J; junction bases left unmatched: 15. The germline CDR1 and CDR2 sequences are SNHLY and FYNNEI. The CDR3 here is CASTRSTSSNTEQFF. The CDR3 nucleotides are TGTGCCAGCACAAGGTCGACTAGCTCCAATACTGAGCAGTTCTTC.

V usage is TRBV29-1 and J usage is TRBJ1-2; 11 positions match TRBD1. The CDR3 length is 12 residues. V gave up 6 bases and J gave up 4 bases; unmatched junction bases: 1. In germline, CDR1 is SQVTM, CDR2 ANQGSEA. The CDR3 bases are TGCAGCGTGGGGACAGGGGGCTATGGCTACACCTTC. Its translation: CSVGTGGYGYTF.

This chain connects TRBV30 to TRBJ1-1, with D possibly TRBD1 on 5 matching bases. The germline V and J ends were trimmed by 3 bases and 0 bases, with 11 bases remaining between them. This CDR3 contains 14 residues. Germline lookup yields CDR1 GTSNPN and CDR2 SVGIG (reference sequence). Here the CDR3 DNA reads TGTGCCTGGAGGAAAAGGGGAATGAACACTGAAGCTTTCTTT. Protein product: CAWRKRGMNTEAFF.

The chain has TRBV4-1 and TRBJ1-5; maybe TRBD1 (6 bases). The V gene's germline CDR1 is MGHRA and CDR2 YSYEKL. Trimming shortened V by 2 bases and J by 0 bases, and 17 bases separated the two germline ends. The CDR3 consists of 18 residues. The DNA of the CDR3 is TGCGCCAGCAGCCAAACCTCTACAGGGTGGGGTAGCAATCAGCCCCAGCATTTT. Residues: CASSQTSTGWGSNQPQHF.

The chain couples TRBV4-1 to TRBJ2-1, with 7 nucleotides matching TRBD1. Germline V gene lookup returns CDR1 MGHRA and CDR2 YSYEKL. The ends lost 0 bases at V and 5 bases at J; junction bases unmatched: 4. The CDR3 consists of 15 residues. CDR3 protein: CASSQDQGTDNEQFF. DNA for the CDR3: TGCGCCAGCAGCCAAGATCAGGGGACAGACAATGAGCAGTTCTTC.

The CDR3 sequence: CASSQVGPGEQFF. The CDR3, as DNA: TGTGCCAGCAGCCAAGTCGGTCCGGGTGAGCAGTTCTTC. J is TRBJ2-1 and V is TRBV14; D gene uncertain. The CDR3 contains 13 residues. The V and J ends lost 1 base and 9 bases respectively, with 10 bases between them. Germline lookup yields CDR1 SGHDN and CDR2 FVKESK.

This chain joins TRBV6-5 and TRBJ1-4, with 7 nucleotides matching TRBD1. J lost 8 bases, V lost 6 bases, and 12 bases had no gene match. CDR1 is MNHEY, CDR2 SVGAGI, per germline. The CDR3 totals 15 residues. The chain's CDR3 is CASSLSGTVREKLFF. The CDR3 coding sequence is TGTGCCAGCAGCCTTTCCGGGACAGTTAGAGAAAAACTGTTTTTT.

This chain connects TRBV11-2 to TRBJ1-3, with a tentative D call TRBD1 (6 bases). CDR3 length: 17 amino acids. V was trimmed by 5 bases and J by 0 bases, leaving 17 bases between them. The V gene's germline CDR1 is SGHAT and CDR2 FQNNGV. In DNA, the CDR3 is TGTGCCAGCAGCCCGCAGCCAGGGGCCCTCTCTGGAAACACCATATATTTT. This gives the protein CASSPQPGALSGNTIYF.

The chain links TRBV9 to TRBJ1-6; D not certain. Trimming shortened V by 4 bases and J by 0 bases, and 14 bases separated the two germline ends. Germline CDR1 is SGDLS and CDR2 is YYNGEE. The CDR3 totals 17 residues. The CDR3 is CASSSSSLSSYNSPLHF. In DNA, the CDR3 is TGTGCCAGCAGCTCTTCTTCCCTGAGCTCCTATAATTCACCCCTCCACTTT.

The rearrangement uses TRBV19 and TRBJ2-3, with 9 positions matching TRBD1. Germline loops: CDR1 LNHDA, CDR2 SQIVND (reference sequence). V lost 3 bases to trimming and J lost 6 bases; unmatched junction nucleotides: 4. This CDR3 comprises 14 residues. The CDR3 nucleotides are TGTGCCAGTAGTATGGGACAGGGATGGGATACGCAGTATTTT. Encoded protein: CASSMGQGWDTQYF.

This chain joins TRBV19 and TRBJ1-2; 9 bases are shared with TRBD1. Per germline, CDR1 LNHDA and CDR2 SQIVND (reference sequence). This CDR3 comprises 14 residues. The J segment lost 7 bases and the V segment lost 5 bases, leaving 8 bases of the junction unmatched. The CDR3 sequence is CASSPDRGIGGYTF. In DNA, the CDR3 is TGTGCCAGTAGTCCGGACAGGGGAATCGGTGGCTACACCTTC. The whole variable domain, filled in from reference TRBV19 and TRBJ1-2, reads DGGITQSPKYLFRKEGQNVTLSCEQNLNHDAMYWYRQDPGQGLRLIYYSQIVNDFQKGDIAEGYSVSREKKESFPLTVTSAQKNPTAFYLCASSPDRGIGGYTFGSGTRLTVV.

The chain employs TRBV6-1 and TRBJ1-3; no reliable D call. Germline values: CDR1 MNHNS, CDR2 SASEGT. V lost 7 bases, J lost 0 bases, and 10 bases lay in between. The CDR3 loop spans 14 amino acids. The CDR3 region is CASTLGTSGNTIYF. The CDR3 nucleotides read TGTGCCAGCACCCTAGGTACCTCTGGAAACACCATATATTTT.

The chain carries TRBV5-6 and TRBJ2-2; D gene ambiguous. V was trimmed by 2 bases and J by 1 base, leaving 6 bases between them. The CDR3 covers 14 residues. Germline V CDR1 and CDR2: SGHDT, YYEEEE. This CDR3 is CASSFAGNTGELFF. The CDR3 nucleotides are TGTGCCAGCAGCTTTGCAGGGAACACCGGGGAGCTGTTTTTT. The full variable domain, rest sourced from reference TRBV5-6 and TRBJ2-2, is DAGVTQSPTHLIKTRGQQVTLRCSPKSGHDTVSWYQQALGQGPQFIFQYYEEEERQRGNFPDRFSGHQFPNYSSELNVNALLLGDSALYLCASSFAGNTGELFFGEGSRLTVL.

This chain joins TRBV9 and TRBJ2-3; D is undetermined. Germline V CDR1 and CDR2: SGDLS, YYNGEE. This CDR3 is 14 amino acids long. Deletions cut 0 bases from V and 4 bases from J, with 9 bases between. CDR3 region: CASSVVINPDTQYF. The DNA of the CDR3 is TGTGCCAGCAGCGTAGTAATAAATCCAGATACGCAGTATTTT.

The V and J genes are TRBV6-2 or TRBV6-3 and TRBJ1-5; D is unresolved. Germline assignment: CDR1 MNHEY and CDR2 SVGEGT. The CDR3 has 18 amino acids. Between the trimmed V and J ends, which lost 2 bases and 0 bases, there was a span of 17 bases. In DNA, the CDR3 is TGTGCCAGCAGTTACCCAAACAGAGGGTTTTATAGCAATCAGCCCCAGCATTTT. Its translation: CASSYPNRGFYSNQPQHF.

The chain carries TRBV6-6 and TRBJ1-5, with TRBD1 as a possible D gene (6 bases). The germline gives CDR1 MNHNY, CDR2 SVGAGI (reference sequence). The ends were cut back, 7 bases at V and 6 bases at J, with 10 bases in the middle. This CDR3 spans 12 amino acids. The CDR3: CASKPGAQPQHF. The CDR3 DNA is TGTGCCAGCAAACCAGGGGCTCAGCCCCAGCATTTT.

This sequence joins TRBV15 and TRBJ2-7; 10 bases are a match to TRBD1. The CDR3 length is 16 residues. Trimming removed 3 bases from V and 3 bases from J; junction bases left unmatched: 8. Germline loops: CDR1 LNHNV, CDR2 YYDKDF (reference sequence). The CDR3, as DNA: TGTGCCACCAGCAGTCCCCCAGGGACAGGGGACTACGAGCAGTACTTC. It is translated as CATSSPPGTGDYEQYF.

Details on this clone: Other DNA sequences from this sample encode an identical CDR3 as well. The chain couples TRBV9 to TRBJ2-5, with 9 bases lining up with TRBD1. The trim removed 3 bases at V and 2 bases at J, leaving 2 bases unmatched. Germline loops: CDR1 SGDLS, CDR2 YYNGEE. The CDR3 is 14 amino acids. As DNA, the CDR3 is TGTGCCAGCAGCGCCGGACAGGGGCAAGAGACCCAGTACTTC. It encodes CASSAGQGQETQYF.

For this clone: One end of the junction is discordant with germline, which a read error may explain. The V gene is TRBV6-5, the J gene TRBJ1-5; TRBD1 might be the D (6 bases). The CDR3 has 15 amino acids. Germline V gene sequence: CDR1 MNHEY, CDR2 SVGAGI. The CDR3 coding sequence is TGTGCCAGCAGGTACTCAGGGGATAGCAATCAGCCCCAGCATTTT. It translates to CASRYSGDSNQPQHF.